This T cell receptor (beta chain) stems from a study of blood T cell repertoires in COVID-19. Authors' processing steps: Reference gene primers were amplified, and this amplification served to estimate nucleated cell counts. This table comes from immunoSEQ multiplex PCR, and its TCRdb copy is limited to in-frame clones, with some not included. V and J calls and clone size come straight from that table; D and trimming were deduced from the DNA. The profile shows hundreds of thousands of clones, approximately 91% of them singletons. A remark on this clone: In the same sample, other DNA sequences code for this CDR3.

This CDR3 is 14 amino acids long. Germline-derived CDR1 and CDR2 are LGHDT and YNNKEL (reference sequence). The V end was cut by 1 base, the J end by 4 bases, with 8 bases between. V and J are TRBV3-1 (or the pseudogene TRBV3-2) and TRBJ1-3, with D possibly matching TRBD1 (5 bases). The TCR comes from a woman between 40 and 55 years old with acute COVID-19. Material for sequencing was PBMCs or T cells enriched from blood (not recorded which). CDR3 in amino acids: CASSQVGVGNTIYF. CDR3 DNA sequence: TGTGCCAGCAGCCAAGTAGGGGTCGGAAACACCATATATTTT.